What follows are 11 T cell receptor beta chains derived from one specimen sequenced in a study of control samples from healthy donors and cancer patients. Only in-frame clones appear in the TCRdb table, and some are missing; sequencing was by immunoSEQ multiplex PCR. The sample has fewer than 500,000 clones, around 90% seen once. Sequencing was done on a sample of PBMCs. These receptors were collected from a man aged 35-49 years with head and neck cancer.

This chain uses TRBV12-3 or TRBV12-4 with TRBJ1-1, with 10 bases identical to TRBD1. Unmatched junction bases numbered 3, after V lost 10 bases and J lost 4 bases. The CDR3 contains 12 residues. CDR3 loop: CAIGTGATEAFF. CDR3 nucleotide sequence: TGTGCCATCGGGACAGGGGCCACTGAAGCTTTCTTT.

The chain links TRBV6-5 to TRBJ2-2, with 12 positions matching TRBD2. The CDR3 is made up of 14 amino acids. V gave up 6 bases and J gave up 6 bases; unmatched junction bases: 2. The germline gives CDR1 MNHEY, CDR2 SVGAGI. In DNA, the CDR3 is TGTGCCAGCAGGGCTAGCGGGGGGGCCGGGGAGCTGTTTTTT. This sequence encodes CASRASGGAGELFF.

The V and J genes are TRBV4-1 and TRBJ1-6; maybe TRBD1 (6 bases). Trimming cost V 1 base and J 8 bases, with 12 bases left between them. CDR1 MGHRA and CDR2 YSYEKL come from the germline V gene. CDR3 length equals 15 residues. In DNA, the CDR3 is TGCGCCAGCAGCCAAGGGGTCAGGGGATATTCACCCCTCCACTTT. Translated, it gives CASSQGVRGYSPLHF.

V and J are TRBV7-2 and TRBJ2-3, with TRBD2 matching over 16 bases. Losses at the gene ends were 3 bases for V and 8 bases for J; bases not matched to a gene: 5. Looked up from germline, CDR1 is SGHTA and CDR2 is FQGNSA. The length of the CDR3 is 16 residues. The CDR3 DNA is TGTGCCAGCAGCTTGGGACTAGCGGGGGGGGTAGGTACGCAGTATTTT. Amino acid sequence: CASSLGLAGGVGTQYF. The full variable domain, with the rest looked up from reference TRBV7-2 and TRBJ2-3, is GAGVSQSPSNKVTEKGKDVELRCDPISGHTALYWYRQSLGQGLEFLIYFQGNSAPDKSGLPSDRFSAERTGGSVSTLTIQRTQQEDSAVYLCASSLGLAGGVGTQYFGPGTRLTVL.

The V gene is TRBV7-8, the J gene TRBJ2-7; the D gene is possibly TRBD1 (5 bases). Germline values: CDR1 SGHVS, CDR2 FQNEAQ. The CDR3 contains 20 residues. Trimming took off 3 bases at V and 2 bases at J, with 29 bases between the two ends. The CDR3 loop is CASSFGSKVLGASDPYEQYF. The CDR3 bases are TGTGCCAGCAGCTTCGGGTCTAAGGTTTTAGGGGCGTCGGACCCCTACGAGCAGTACTTC. The whole variable domain, filled in from reference TRBV7-8 and TRBJ2-7, reads GAGVSQSPRYKVAKRGQDVALRCDPISGHVSLFWYQQALGQGPEFLTYFQNEAQLDKSGLPSDRFFAERPEGSVSTLKIQRTQQEDSAVYLCASSFGSKVLGASDPYEQYFGPGTRLTVT.

The V call is TRBV6-5, the J call TRBJ2-5; D tentatively fits TRBD1 or TRBD2 (5 bases each). The CDR3 consists of 14 residues. Germline CDR1 is MNHEY and CDR2 is SVGAGI. V was shortened by 4 bases and J by 5 bases, with 14 bases between the two germline ends. CDR3 sequence (DNA): TGTGCCAGCAGTTTCCCGGGACCTCGGGAGACCCAGTACTTC. Translation: CASSFPGPRETQYF.

The genes are TRBV27 and TRBJ2-5, with 7 bases that match TRBD2. The CDR3 runs 13 residues. CDR1 MNHEY and CDR2 SMNVEV come from the germline V gene (reference sequence). With 8 bases clipped from V and 2 bases from J, the junction kept 5 bases outside the gene matches. Here the CDR3 DNA reads TGTGCCAGCCGCCCGCGGGGGCAAGAGACCCAGTACTTC. It codes for CASRPRGQETQYF.

The V and J genes are TRBV29-1 and TRBJ1-2; D not resolved. Germline-derived CDR1 and CDR2 are SQVTM and ANQGSEA. CDR3 size: 13 residues. Deletions cut 5 bases from V and 3 bases from J, with 13 bases between. CDR3 nucleotide sequence: TGCAGCGTTACCGGCGGGGATGACTATGGCTACACCTTC. Translating it yields CSVTGGDDYGYTF.

CDR3 in amino acids: CASSQDLPKETQYF. The CDR3 coding sequence is TGCGCCAGCAGCCAAGATCTCCCGAAAGAGACCCAGTACTTC. The chain joins TRBV4-3 to TRBJ2-5, with unresolved D. CDR3 length: 14 residues. V was clipped by 0 bases and J by 3 bases, with 8 bases between them. The V gene's germline CDR1 is LGHNA and CDR2 YSLEER.

Only one count was recorded for this clone. The rearrangement uses TRBV7-9 and TRBJ1-6, with D unresolved. CDR1 and CDR2 from the germline V gene are SEHNR and FQNEAQ (reference sequence). Trimming took off 0 bases at V and 8 bases at J, with 11 bases between the two ends. The length of the CDR3 is 15 residues. The CDR3 protein is CASSLALPGDSPLHF. The CDR3 DNA follows: TGTGCCAGCAGCTTAGCGCTCCCCGGTGATTCACCCCTCCACTTT. The variable domain in full, completed from reference TRBV7-9 and TRBJ1-6, reads DTGVSQNPRHKITKRGQNVTFRCDPISEHNRLYWYRQTLGQGPEFLTYFQNEAQLEKSRLLSDRFSAERPKGSFSTLEIQRTEQGDSAMYLCASSLALPGDSPLHFGNGTRLTVT.

The rearrangement links TRBV27 to TRBJ2-7, with a weak D call TRBD1 (6 bases). The CDR3 is 15 residues long. Germline lookup yields CDR1 MNHEY and CDR2 SMNVEV (reference sequence). V lost 2 bases, J lost 1 base, and 12 bases lay in between. CDR3 sequence: CASSLVGGASYEQYF. The CDR3 DNA follows: TGTGCCAGCAGTTTAGTTGGGGGCGCGTCCTACGAGCAGTACTTC.